The 20 T cell receptor beta chains given below trace back to one sample, sequenced in a study of blood T cell repertoires in COVID-19. Only in-frame clones appear in the TCRdb table, and some are missing; sequencing was by immunoSEQ multiplex PCR. The sample lists approximately 170,000 clones; 70% to 80% were seen once. Sequenced: PBMCs or T cells enriched from blood (not recorded which). The source of these receptors is a woman in her 70s in a cohort exposed to, infected with or recovered from COVID-19 (not recorded which).

The chain has TRBV6-1 and TRBJ2-3, with 13 bases fitting TRBD2. Germline V gene lookup returns CDR1 MNHNS and CDR2 SASEGT. The trim removed 1 base at V and 14 bases at J, leaving 3 bases unmatched. The CDR3 spans 13 residues. CDR3 coding DNA: TGTGCCAGCAGTGAAGGGACTAGCGGGAGTTTGTATTTT. Protein sequence: CASSEGTSGSLYF.

This chain joins TRBV7-9 and TRBJ2-7; 11 bases align to TRBD2. The ends lost 8 bases at V and 0 bases at J; junction bases unmatched: 9. The CDR3 covers 16 residues. Germline CDR1 and CDR2: SEHNR and FQNEAQ (reference sequence). CDR3 coding DNA: TGTGCCAGCCTGGGGCTAGCGGGAGGAACCTCCTACGAGCAGTACTTC. It codes for CASLGLAGGTSYEQYF.

This chain connects TRBV11-3 to TRBJ2-1, with D perhaps TRBD2 (6 bases). Per the germline V gene, CDR1 is SGHNT and CDR2 is YENEEA. The CDR3 runs to 15 residues. V lost 0 bases and J lost 8, with 14 bases in between. CDR3 region: CASSLEGSPSDEQFF. CDR3 bases: TGTGCCAGCAGCTTAGAGGGTAGCCCTAGCGATGAGCAGTTCTTC.

This clone was detected once. The V and J genes are TRBV12-3 or TRBV12-4 and TRBJ1-5; TRBD1 might be the D (6 bases). The CDR3 sequence is 13 residues long. The germline V and J ends were trimmed by 6 bases and 7 bases, with 13 bases remaining between them. The CDR3 sequence is CASSLQGRQPQHF. Here the CDR3 DNA reads TGTGCCAGCAGCCTTCAGGGGAGACAGCCCCAGCATTTT.

The chain links TRBV7-2 to TRBJ1-1; the D gene is possibly TRBD1 (5 bases). The germline V gene has CDR1 SGHTA and CDR2 FQGNSA. The V and J ends lost 0 bases and 0 bases respectively, with 8 bases between them. This CDR3 spans 15 amino acids. CDR3 bases: TGTGCCAGCAGCTTAGCGGGACTGATGAACACTGAAGCTTTCTTT. Its translation: CASSLAGLMNTEAFF.

V gene TRBV5-1 combines with J gene TRBJ1-2, with a possible D match to TRBD1 (5 bases). V lost 4 bases, J lost 5 bases, and 15 bases lay in between. The CDR3 is 14 amino acids. Germline values: CDR1 SGHRS, CDR2 YFSETQ. CDR3 residues: CASSLGDSVYGYTF. The CDR3 region has the DNA TGCGCCAGCAGCCTTGGCGACAGTGTGTATGGCTACACCTTC.

This clone was seen once. The rearrangement joins TRBV27 to TRBJ2-7; D might be TRBD2 (6 bases). V was shortened by 5 bases and J by 2 bases, with 13 bases between the two germline ends. CDR1 MNHEY and CDR2 SMNVEV come from the germline V gene (reference sequence). This CDR3 is 14 amino acids long. CDR3 in DNA: TGTGCCAGCAGTCCGGGACTTACAACCTACGAGCAGTACTTC. As protein: CASSPGLTTYEQYF.

The genes are TRBV7-2 and TRBJ2-3; 9 bases agree with TRBD1. Germline V gene data show CDR1 as SGHTA and CDR2 as FQGNSA. This CDR3 has 13 amino acids. V was pared by 10 bases and J by 5 bases, with 7 bases of the junction left unmatched. The CDR3 nucleotides read TGTGCCACCGGGACAGGGCAGAGAGATACGCAGTATTTT. Protein: CATGTGQRDTQYF.

The chain has TRBV27 and TRBJ2-5; D remains unclear. Germline V gene lookup returns CDR1 MNHEY and CDR2 SMNVEV (reference sequence). V was pared by 3 bases and J by 7 bases, with 9 bases between. CDR3 length: 12 amino acids. CDR3 amino acids: CASSLPHGTQYF. CDR3 DNA: TGTGCCAGCAGTTTGCCCCACGGGACCCAGTACTTC.

The chain is built from TRBV24-1 and TRBJ2-1; 10 bases agree with TRBD2. Trimming took 4 bases from V and 4 from J; bases not matched to a gene: 0. The CDR3 loop spans 14 amino acids. The germline V gene has CDR1 KGHDR and CDR2 SFDVKD. The CDR3 sequence: CATSELAGYNEQFF. DNA of the CDR3: TGTGCCACCAGTGAACTAGCGGGGTACAATGAGCAGTTCTTC.

This clone was picked up one time. The chain has TRBV27 and TRBJ1-5; TRBD1 might be the D (6 bases). Germline lookup yields CDR1 MNHEY and CDR2 SMNVEV (reference sequence). This CDR3 has 14 residues. V was pared by 4 bases and J by 6 bases, with 13 bases between. The CDR3 loop is CASSSLGGGQPQHF. In nucleotides, the CDR3 is TGTGCCAGCAGTTCATTAGGGGGTGGTCAGCCCCAGCATTTT.

CDR3 nucleotide sequence: TGCAGTGCTAGAGCTTTTAGAAAACTGTTTTTT. This gives the protein CSARAFRKLFF. The chain links TRBV20-1 to TRBJ1-4, with D uncertain. The germline V gene has CDR1 DFQATT and CDR2 SNEGSKA (reference sequence). V was shortened by 1 base and J by 10 bases, with 7 bases between the two germline ends. The CDR3 contains 11 residues.

The chain uses TRBV5-5 and TRBJ1-6, with D maybe TRBD1 (6 bases). V was cut by 2 bases and J by 1 base, with 19 bases left in between. There are 19 residues in the CDR3. The V gene's germline CDR1 is SGHKS and CDR2 YYEKEE (reference sequence). The CDR3 loop is CASSLGLNRVGSYNSPLHF. The CDR3 region has the DNA TGTGCCAGCAGCTTAGGTTTAAACAGGGTAGGGTCCTATAATTCACCCCTCCACTTT.

The chain recombines TRBV5-1 with TRBJ2-7, with TRBD1 matching over 9 bases. Trimming took 5 bases from V and 6 from J; bases not matched to a gene: 12. Germline lookup yields CDR1 SGHRS and CDR2 YFSETQ. CDR3 size: 15 residues. CDR3 residues: CASSLGGTGTGEQYF. The DNA of the CDR3 is TGCGCCAGCAGTCTTGGCGGGACAGGGACAGGCGAGCAGTACTTC. Supplemented by reference TRBV5-1 and TRBJ2-7, the full variable domain reads KAGVTQTPRYLIKTRGQQVTLSCSPISGHRSVSWYQQTPGQGLQFLFEYFSETQRNKGNFPGRFSGRQFSNSRSEMNVSTLELGDSALYLCASSLGGTGTGEQYFGPGTRLTVT.

The chain carries TRBV5-6 and TRBJ1-5; D uncertain. The germline gives CDR1 SGHDT, CDR2 YYEEEE. Between the trimmed V and J ends, which lost 0 bases and 9 bases, there was a span of 13 bases. CDR3 length: 14 amino acids. The CDR3 DNA follows: TGTGCCAGCAGCTTGGGTATAACCAGTGGGCCCCAGCATTTT. Protein: CASSLGITSGPQHF.

This clone was seen a few times. J is TRBJ2-5 and V is TRBV10-3, with 8 bases fitting TRBD1. Trimming at V came to 10 bases and at J to 5 bases, leaving 9 bases not matched to a gene. CDR1 and CDR2 (germline): ENHRY, SYGVKD. The CDR3 runs 13 residues. This chain's CDR3 is CATLQGGTETQYF. CDR3 sequence (DNA): TGTGCCACCCTACAGGGGGGCACGGAGACCCAGTACTTC.

The J gene is TRBJ2-7, the V gene TRBV5-1; 8 positions match TRBD1. The germline V gene encodes CDR1 SGHRS and CDR2 YFSETQ. The V and J ends lost 5 bases and 4 bases, in that order; junction bases with no gene match: 14. The CDR3 is 16 residues long. This CDR3 is CASRHVGGQGLYEQYF. The CDR3 DNA follows: TGCGCCAGCAGGCACGTCGGTGGACAGGGTTTATACGAGCAGTACTTC.

A word on this clone: The junction does not match germline at one end; this may be a read error. V and J are TRBV7-7 and TRBJ2-5, with 8 bases matching TRBD2. Germline V CDR1 and CDR2: SSHAT, FNYEAQ (reference sequence). The CDR3 loop spans 19 amino acids. CDR3 residues: CASSLPLVAGRGPRGAQYF. CDR3 sequence (DNA): TGTGCTAGCAGCTTACCCTTAGTAGCGGGAAGAGGCCCCCGGGGGGCCCAGTACTTC.

The rearrangement uses TRBV10-3 and TRBJ1-2, with 8 bases fitting TRBD1. The CDR3 is 16 amino acids. J was trimmed by 8 bases and V by 0 bases; bases with no gene match: 11. Germline lookup yields CDR1 ENHRY and CDR2 SYGVKD. The DNA for the CDR3 is TGTGCCATCAGTGAGTCGGGACAGGCCGATAGGGGAGGCTACACCTTC. As protein: CAISESGQADRGGYTF.

The rearrangement links TRBV11-2 to TRBJ2-1, with D possibly TRBD2 on 5 matching bases. V dropped 0 bases and J dropped 4 bases, with 13 bases sitting between them. CDR3 length: 16 residues. Germline V gives CDR1 SGHAT, CDR2 FQNNGV. This CDR3 reads CASSLELAGRYNEQFF. DNA for the CDR3: TGTGCCAGCAGCTTAGAGCTAGCTGGTCGGTACAATGAGCAGTTCTTC.